This entry concerns a single TCR beta chain. The CDR3 is made up of 13 amino acids. Germline V CDR1 and CDR2: SGHVS, FNYEAQ. V shed 5 bases, J shed 8 bases, and the junction held 8 bases outside the gene matches. This record belongs to a study of cytomegalovirus exposure and HLA in healthy donors. PCR involved 60 Vbeta and 13 Jbeta primers. Profiling relied on immunoSEQ multiplex PCR, and the TCRdb table lists in-frame clones only, not all of them. The table lists 90,000 to 140,000 clones, roughly three quarters of them singletons, with 3.2% in the top ten. The TCR originated in a man aged 25 to 40 in good health and CMV-seronegative. V gene TRBV7-6 combines with J gene TRBJ1-2; TRBD1 aligns across 7 bases. The sequenced material came from PBMCs. The CDR3 DNA reads TGTGCCAGCAGCCCTCGGACAGGTAAAGGCTACACCTTC. This gives the protein CASSPRTGKGYTF.